The TCR beta chain described here comes from a study of T cell responses to AZD1222 COVID-19 vaccine. Points from the study as a whole: The reported proportion of spike-specific TCRs targeting unmutated variant regions was nearly half. Elevations in Spike-specific TCR breadth and depth followed administration of two AZD1222 doses. Females outnumbered males among donors, who were mostly white British; clonal diversity was possibly underestimated.

Clones were read by immunoSEQ multiplex PCR, and TCRdb kept only the in-frame ones, dropping some. The sample lists 150,000 to 200,000 clones; just under 90% were seen once. Comments on this clone: What it recognizes is unknown.

This clonotype originated in an adult in good health. The sequences come from peripheral blood, collected on day 0 of AZD1222 vaccination.

CDR3 amino acids: CSASWLTEAFF. CDR3 coding DNA: TGCAGTGCTAGCTGGTTGACTGAAGCTTTCTTT. The chain links TRBV20-1 to TRBJ1-1; D remains unclear. The CDR3 runs to 11 residues. Germline assignment: CDR1 DFQATT and CDR2 SNEGSKA (reference sequence). V dropped 3 bases and J dropped 5 bases, with 7 bases sitting between them.